The 30 T cell receptor beta chains presented below share a single source sample, sequenced in a study of blood T cell repertoires in COVID-19. Clones were sequenced by immunoSEQ multiplex PCR, and TCRdb holds only the in-frame ones, with some missing. The sample records roughly 150,000 clones, about 85% being singletons. Sequences were obtained from peripheral blood. The receptors were sampled from a woman over 75 with COVID-19, enrolled during active disease.

V usage is TRBV28 and J usage is TRBJ2-1; the match to TRBD1 covers 9 bases. Germline trimming cut 6 bases from V and 9 bases from J; bases unmatched to any gene: 3. The CDR3 length is 12 residues. Germline CDR1 MDHEN, CDR2 SYDVKM. The CDR3 DNA follows: TGTGCCAGCAGGGGGACAGGGATTGAGCAGTTCTTC. Translated: CASRGTGIEQFF.

This clone was seen repeatedly, ten times or more. This chain joins TRBV7-9 and TRBJ2-1; weak D call: TRBD1 (5 bases). Trimming took off 4 bases at V and 4 bases at J, with 14 bases between the two ends. This CDR3 contains 15 residues. From germline, CDR1 is SEHNR and CDR2 FQNEAQ (reference sequence). CDR3 region: CASSSTSAGYNEQFF. For the CDR3, the DNA is TGTGCCAGCAGCTCAACCTCAGCAGGGTACAATGAGCAGTTCTTC.

The genes are TRBV5-1 and TRBJ2-2; 7 bases are a match to TRBD1. The V and J ends lost 6 bases and 4 bases, in that order; junction bases with no gene match: 9. The CDR3 has 15 amino acids. Germline V CDR1 and CDR2: SGHRS, YFSETQ. The DNA of the CDR3 is TGCGCCAGCAAGGGGGCAAGTCGAGGCACCGGGGAGCTGTTTTTT. Protein product: CASKGASRGTGELFF.

The CDR3 sequence: CASSQVGGKVAEQYF. In DNA form, the CDR3 reads TGCGCCAGCAGCCAAGTCGGCGGGAAAGTTGCCGAGCAGTACTTC. The V gene is TRBV4-1, the J gene TRBJ2-7, with D perhaps matching TRBD2 (6 bases). V dropped 1 base and J dropped 6 bases, with 16 bases sitting between them. The CDR3 is made up of 15 amino acids. Germline V CDR1 and CDR2: MGHRA, YSYEKL.

V usage is TRBV6-5 and J usage is TRBJ2-1; D is unclear. The CDR3 covers 13 residues. The V end was cut by 6 bases, the J end by 6 bases, with 12 bases between. Germline CDR1 reads MNHEY; CDR2 reads SVGAGI. As DNA, the CDR3 is TGTGCCAGCAGCTTTGATGCCGGCAATGAGCAGTTCTTC. Protein product: CASSFDAGNEQFF.

This sequence joins TRBV6-5 and TRBJ1-1, with D perhaps matching TRBD1 (6 bases). V gave up 2 bases and J gave up 4 bases, with 11 bases separating them. Germline assignment: CDR1 MNHEY and CDR2 SVGAGI. This CDR3 region has 14 residues. The CDR3 region is CASSYPGEFTEAFF. The CDR3 DNA is TGTGCCAGCAGTTACCCAGGGGAATTCACTGAAGCTTTCTTT.

The genes are TRBV28 and TRBJ1-6; maybe TRBD1 (5 bases). Deletions cut 2 bases from V and 8 bases from J, with 13 bases between. There are 15 residues in the CDR3. CDR1 and CDR2 (germline): MDHEN, SYDVKM. CDR3 protein: CASSLPRQGYSPLHF. For the CDR3, the DNA is TGTGCCAGCAGTTTACCTCGCCAGGGCTATTCACCCCTCCACTTT.

V usage is TRBV28 and J usage is TRBJ2-7; 14 positions agree with TRBD2. V gave up 5 bases and J gave up 0 bases; unmatched junction bases: 9. Per the germline V gene, CDR1 is MDHEN and CDR2 is SYDVKM. The CDR3 extends over 18 amino acids. CDR3 sequence: CASSLRTSGRTYSYEQYF. CDR3 sequence (DNA): TGTGCCAGCAGTCTCCGGACTAGCGGGAGGACCTACTCCTACGAGCAGTACTTC.

The chain combines TRBV7-9 with TRBJ1-2; 7 positions match TRBD1. V was clipped by 4 bases and J by 8 bases; unmatched bases: 10. Germline lookup yields CDR1 SEHNR and CDR2 FQNEAQ (reference sequence). The CDR3 consists of 14 residues. CDR3 bases: TGTGCCAGCAGCTCGGCCACAGGGGACCGAGGCTACACCTTC. This translates into CASSSATGDRGYTF.

V and J are TRBV19 and TRBJ1-1; D unresolved. The CDR3 sequence is 14 residues long. Trimming removed 6 bases at V and 2 bases at J, with 13 bases between. CDR1 and CDR2 from the germline V gene are LNHDA and SQIVND (reference sequence). The DNA of the CDR3 is TGTGCCAGTAGAGTCATCTCAGGAAACACTGAAGCTTTCTTT. Translation: CASRVISGNTEAFF.

The V call is TRBV3-1 (or the pseudogene TRBV3-2), the J call TRBJ2-1; D is ambiguous. This CDR3 is built from 16 residues. CDR1 and CDR2 (germline): LGHDT, YNNKEL (reference sequence). Trimming stripped 0 bases from V and 5 bases from J, with 14 bases between. The CDR3 DNA sequence: TGTGCCAGCAGCCAAGAGCTGCTCCTCCAGAACAATGAGCAGTTCTTC. Translation gives CASSQELLLQNNEQFF.

The chain is built from TRBV3-1 (or the pseudogene TRBV3-2) and TRBJ1-3; D uncertain. Germline loops: CDR1 LGHDT, CDR2 YNNKEL (reference sequence). The V gene lost 5 bases and the J gene lost 0 bases, with 5 bases spanning the gap. This CDR3 has 13 residues. The DNA for the CDR3 is TGTGCCAGCAGCTCCCTCTCTGGAAACACCATATATTTT. Protein sequence: CASSSLSGNTIYF.

This chain connects TRBV3-1 (or the pseudogene TRBV3-2) to TRBJ2-3; perhaps TRBD2 as D (5 bases). This CDR3 contains 15 residues. CDR1 is LGHDT and CDR2 is YNNKEL in the germline V gene (reference sequence). V lost 1 base and J lost 1, with 9 bases in between. CDR3 amino acids: CASSQGTGGTDTQYF. The CDR3 DNA follows: TGTGCCAGCAGCCAAGGAACCGGGGGCACAGATACGCAGTATTTT.

This chain joins TRBV6-5 and TRBJ1-2, with 7 bases lining up with TRBD1. With 4 bases clipped from V and 4 bases from J, the junction kept 9 bases outside the gene matches. The germline gives CDR1 MNHEY, CDR2 SVGAGI. The CDR3 length is 15 residues. The CDR3, as DNA: TGTGCCAGCAGTTCCGCGACGGGACAGTCCTATGGCTACACCTTC. It encodes CASSSATGQSYGYTF.

The chain is built from TRBV7-9 and TRBJ1-2; TRBD1 might be the D (5 bases). In germline, CDR1 is SEHNR, CDR2 FQNEAQ (reference sequence). Deletions cut 5 bases from V and 2 bases from J, with 18 bases between. The CDR3 has 16 amino acids. The CDR3 DNA reads TGTGCCAGCAGCCCTTGGGACCAGGGAGGGAACTATGGCTACACCTTC. Translating gives CASSPWDQGGNYGYTF.

The V and J genes are TRBV7-2 and TRBJ1-2; D is ambiguous. Looked up from germline, CDR1 is SGHTA and CDR2 is FQGNSA. CDR3 length: 13 residues. Trimming removed 9 bases at V and 0 bases at J, with 11 bases between. The CDR3 spells CASQVFANYGYTF. The CDR3, as DNA: TGTGCCAGTCAGGTTTTTGCTAACTATGGCTACACCTTC.

V is TRBV6-6 and J is TRBJ1-1; TRBD1 matches at 7 bases. CDR3 length: 14 amino acids. With 7 bases clipped from V and 0 bases from J, the junction kept 5 bases outside the gene matches. Germline V gene lookup returns CDR1 MNHNY and CDR2 SVGAGI (reference sequence). This CDR3 is CASTLGTVNTEAFF. CDR3 coding DNA: TGTGCCAGCACCCTCGGGACAGTGAACACTGAAGCTTTCTTT.

The genes are TRBV14 and TRBJ2-7; D gene uncertain. The CDR3 length is 15 residues. Trimming removed 3 bases at V and 1 base at J, with 13 bases between. CDR1 is SGHDN and CDR2 is FVKESK in the germline V gene. CDR3 nucleotides: TGTGCCAGCAGCCATAGCCCGCCTCGGTCCTACGAGCAGTACTTC. It yields the protein CASSHSPPRSYEQYF.

The chain uses TRBV12-5 and TRBJ2-2, with a weak D call TRBD1 (6 bases). This CDR3 has 15 residues. CDR1 LGHNT and CDR2 FRNRAP come from the germline V gene. The V gene lost 6 bases and the J gene lost 0 bases, with 11 bases spanning the gap. The CDR3 spells CASGQGHSNTGELFF. The CDR3 bases are TGTGCTAGTGGACAGGGACACTCGAACACCGGGGAGCTGTTTTTT.

This chain uses TRBV5-4 with TRBJ1-2, with 11 positions matching TRBD1. Germline V lookup: CDR1 SGHNT, CDR2 YYREEE (reference sequence). The junction had 9 bases not matched to a gene; V was cut back by 2 bases and J by 3 bases. CDR3 length: 17 amino acids. CDR3 in DNA: TGTGCCAGCAGCTTTTGGGACAGGGGGGTTTATGACTATGGCTACACCTTC. Protein: CASSFWDRGVYDYGYTF.

The V gene is TRBV10-3, the J gene TRBJ1-2; 7 bases fit TRBD1. With 4 bases clipped from V and 7 bases from J, the junction kept 6 bases outside the gene matches. The CDR3 has 13 residues. Germline V lookup: CDR1 ENHRY, CDR2 SYGVKD. The CDR3 bases are TGTGCCATCAGTGTAGACAGGGAAGGTGGCTACACCTTC. It encodes CAISVDREGGYTF.

This chain connects TRBV29-1 to TRBJ1-6; no clear D gene. There are 13 residues in the CDR3. Germline V lookup: CDR1 SQVTM, CDR2 ANQGSEA. Trimming left V 5 bases short and J 7 bases short, with 12 bases between. The CDR3 here is CSVNEGANSPLHF. As DNA, the CDR3 is TGCAGCGTTAACGAGGGTGCGAATTCACCCCTCCACTTT.

This chain connects TRBV5-1 to TRBJ2-5; D might be TRBD1 (6 bases). The CDR3 is 11 amino acids. Trimming cost V 7 bases and J 2 bases, with 6 bases left between them. Per germline, CDR1 SGHRS and CDR2 YFSETQ. The CDR3 region has the DNA TGCGCCAGCGGACAGCAAGAGACCCAGTACTTC. It codes for CASGQQETQYF.

The rearrangement links TRBV11-2 to TRBJ2-5; no reliable D call. From germline, CDR1 is SGHAT and CDR2 FQNNGV. Trimming removed 2 bases from V and 5 bases from J, with 9 bases in between. The CDR3 consists of 13 residues. The CDR3 spells CASSLTNGETQYF. CDR3 nucleotide sequence: TGTGCCAGCAGCTTAACCAACGGGGAGACCCAGTACTTC.

This chain uses TRBV5-1 with TRBJ2-2; D is possibly TRBD2 (6 bases). The ends were cut back, 7 bases at V and 5 bases at J, with 18 bases in the middle. The germline gives CDR1 SGHRS, CDR2 YFSETQ. This CDR3 region has 15 residues. CDR3 residues: CASLGGTSTTGELFF. The CDR3, as DNA: TGCGCCAGCCTGGGCGGGACCTCTACGACCGGGGAGCTGTTTTTT.

The rearrangement joins TRBV29-1 to TRBJ1-2; D might be TRBD1 (5 bases). Germline lookup yields CDR1 SQVTM and CDR2 ANQGSEA. This CDR3 has 14 amino acids. Trimming took 6 bases from V and 5 from J, leaving 19 bases between them. DNA of the CDR3: TGCAGCGTCCCTAGATGGGGCAGTGAGTATGGCTACACCTTC. This codes for CSVPRWGSEYGYTF.

This clone came up a few times. This chain joins TRBV19 and TRBJ1-5; D unresolved. Trimming took off 5 bases at V and 9 bases at J, with 14 bases between the two ends. Germline V CDR1 and CDR2: LNHDA, SQIVND (reference sequence). The CDR3 sequence is 13 residues long. CDR3 sequence: CASSQSTRGPQHF. CDR3 DNA sequence: TGTGCCAGTAGTCAGTCCACCCGGGGGCCCCAGCATTTT.

The V gene is TRBV5-1, the J gene TRBJ2-5, with 7 positions matching TRBD1. The CDR3 is 17 residues long. J gave up 1 base and V 5 bases, and 14 bases lay outside the gene matches. Germline V lookup: CDR1 SGHRS, CDR2 YFSETQ. The CDR3 DNA reads as TGCGCCAGCAGTCCTGGGACAGTCCTTAGCACCCAAGAGACCCAGTACTTC. Amino acids: CASSPGTVLSTQETQYF.

The J gene is TRBJ1-2, the V gene TRBV2, with TRBD1 matching over 8 bases. Germline V gene data show CDR1 as SNHLY and CDR2 as FYNNEI. There are 14 residues in the CDR3. Losses at the gene ends were 6 bases for V and 3 bases for J; bases not matched to a gene: 6. The CDR3 is CASRQGVGDYGYTF. Here the CDR3 DNA reads TGTGCCAGCAGACAGGGGGTAGGAGACTATGGCTACACCTTC.

This chain connects TRBV5-6 to TRBJ2-3; possibly TRBD2 for D (5 bases). Germline CDR1 and CDR2: SGHDT and YYEEEE. This CDR3 is built from 15 residues. Trimming cost V 0 bases and J 0 bases, with 8 bases left between them. CDR3 nucleotides: TGTGCCAGCAGCTTGGGTAGCGTCAGCACAGATACGCAGTATTTT. Translated: CASSLGSVSTDTQYF.